This TCR beta chain came from a study of T-cell reconstitution after alpha-beta-depleted transplantation in children. This CDR3 has 17 amino acids. Germline CDR1 reads SEHNR; CDR2 reads FQNEAQ (reference sequence). With V trimmed by 2 bases and J by 6 bases, 11 bases remained unmatched. The TCRbeta library was prepared with unique molecular identifiers. Each CDR3 protein is one row after TCRdb ran MiXCR on the PCR reads. In the table there are about 600,000 distinct CDR3 sequences, about 10% of which are singletons. The chain recombines TRBV7-9 with TRBJ2-3, with 10 bases identical to TRBD2. This TCR derives from a human donor who donated a stem cell graft to a child with acute myeloid leukemia. This specimen consisted of PBMCs from the stem cell graft donor, obtained from the stem cell graft. CDR3 amino acids: CASSLSSSGRVTDTQYF. The DNA for the CDR3 is TGTGCCAGCAGCTTAAGCTCTAGCGGGAGAGTAACGGATACGCAGTATTTT.